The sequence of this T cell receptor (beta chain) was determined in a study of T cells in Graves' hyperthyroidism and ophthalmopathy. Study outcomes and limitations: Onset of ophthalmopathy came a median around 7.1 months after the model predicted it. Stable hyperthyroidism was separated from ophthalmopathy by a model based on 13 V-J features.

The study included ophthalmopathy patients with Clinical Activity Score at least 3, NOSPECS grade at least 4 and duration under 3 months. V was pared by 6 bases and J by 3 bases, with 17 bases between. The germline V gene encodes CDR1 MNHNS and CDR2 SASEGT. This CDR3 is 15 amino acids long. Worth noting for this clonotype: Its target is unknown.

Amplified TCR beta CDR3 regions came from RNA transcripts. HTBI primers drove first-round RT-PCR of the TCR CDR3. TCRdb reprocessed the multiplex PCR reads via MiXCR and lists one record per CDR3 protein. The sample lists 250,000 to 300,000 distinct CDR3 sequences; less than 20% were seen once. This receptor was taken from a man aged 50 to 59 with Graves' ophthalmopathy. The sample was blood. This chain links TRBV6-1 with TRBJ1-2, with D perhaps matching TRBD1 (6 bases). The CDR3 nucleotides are TGTGCCAGCAGCAATCCACAGGGCTCCCACTATGGCTACACCTTC. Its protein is CASSNPQGSHYGYTF.